This entry lists 23 T cell receptor beta chains sequenced from one sample in a study of Graves' ophthalmopathy and Graves' hyperthyroidism. Investigators amplified TCR beta CDR3 regions from RNA transcripts. After a first-round RT-PCR with HTBI primers, a second-round multiplex PCR was run. Using its own MiXCR run on the multiplex PCR reads, TCRdb lists one record per CDR3 protein. The table has tens of thousands of distinct CDR3 sequences, 50% seen once. The sample comprised peripheral blood. Receptor source: an adult woman with stable Graves' hyperthyroidism.

To note about this clonotype: Lacking the conserved final phenylalanine or tryptophan, this CDR3 likely reflects a read error. The chain is built from TRBV7-2 and TRBJ1-1; D is uncertain. Per germline, CDR1 SGHTA and CDR2 FQGNSA. The CDR3 extends over 13 amino acids. V lost 1 base and J 8 bases, leaving 11 bases between the germline ends. CDR3 amino acids: CASSLGDGVEAFS. The CDR3 nucleotides read TGTGCCAGCAGCTTAGGAGACGGCGTGGAAGCTTTCTCT.

To note about this clonotype: The junction does not match germline at one end; this may be a read error. This chain connects TRBV7-9 to TRBJ2-5, with no clear D. The CDR3 is 15 amino acids. Germline values: CDR1 SEHNR, CDR2 FQNEAQ (reference sequence). The CDR3 loop is CASSQVDEGFETQYF. The CDR3 region has the DNA TGCGCCAGCAGCCAAGTAGACGAAGGGTTTGAGACCCAGTACTTC. Full variable domain (remainder filled in from reference TRBV7-9 and TRBJ2-5): DTGVSQNPRHKITKRGQNVTFRCDPISEHNRLYWYRQTLGQGPEFLTYFQNEAQLEKSRLLSDRFSAERPKGSFSTLEIQRTEQGDSAMYLCASSQVDEGFETQYFGPGTRLLVL.

There are many counts of this clonotype. This chain joins TRBV19 and TRBJ1-1; possible D gene TRBD1, 6 bases. Germline V gene data show CDR1 as LNHDA and CDR2 as SQIVND (reference sequence). The length of the CDR3 is 14 residues. Trimming cost V 6 bases and J 0 bases, with 11 bases left between them. DNA of the CDR3: TGTGCCAGTAGCGCACAGGGTTTGAACACTGAAGCTTTCTTT. Translation: CASSAQGLNTEAFF.

This clonotype was detected ten times or more. V and J are TRBV5-1 and TRBJ1-1; D remains ambiguous. Germline-derived CDR1 and CDR2 are SGHRS and YFSETQ. There are 15 residues in the CDR3. V was shortened by 2 bases and J by 1 base, with 12 bases between the two germline ends. CDR3 protein: CASSFGPGPNTEAFF. The CDR3 DNA reads TGCGCCAGCAGCTTCGGTCCGGGCCCGAACACTGAAGCTTTCTTT.

In its sample, this clonotype was seen many times. The chain uses TRBV7-8 and TRBJ2-7; no firm D call. The V gene lost 1 base and the J gene lost 3 bases, with 13 bases spanning the gap. This CDR3 contains 15 residues. Germline CDR1 reads SGHVS; CDR2 reads FQNEAQ. Here the CDR3 DNA reads TGTGCCAGCAGCTTAGTACCAGGTCTGGTCTACGAGCAGTACTTC. It specifies CASSLVPGLVYEQYF. Drawing the rest from reference TRBV7-8 and TRBJ2-7, the complete variable domain is GAGVSQSPRYKVAKRGQDVALRCDPISGHVSLFWYQQALGQGPEFLTYFQNEAQLDKSGLPSDRFFAERPEGSVSTLKIQRTQQEDSAVYLCASSLVPGLVYEQYFGPGTRLTVT.

As to this clonotype: A read error may produce the germline difference seen at one junction end. V and J are TRBV6-5 and TRBJ1-1, with D unresolved. The CDR3 contains 14 residues. Germline V lookup: CDR1 MNHEY, CDR2 SVGAGI. CDR3 amino acids: CASSPFTVNTEASF. For the CDR3, the DNA is TGTGCCAGCAGTCCTTTTACCGTGAACACTGAAGCTTCCTTT.

The sample holds a few counts of this clonotype. This sequence joins TRBV20-1 and TRBJ2-7; D is unclear. The CDR3 length is 13 residues. CDR1 is DFQATT, CDR2 SNEGSKA, per germline (reference sequence). The V and J ends lost 6 bases and 5 bases respectively, with 17 bases between them. CDR3 residues: CSASVATRNEQYF. Here the CDR3 DNA reads TGCAGTGCGTCCGTCGCAACAAGGAACGAGCAGTACTTC.

In regard to this clonotype: The CDR3 ends on some other residue instead of the conserved phenylalanine or tryptophan, so this is likely a read error. The chain couples TRBV29-1 to TRBJ2-2; D ambiguous. This CDR3 region has 12 residues. Per the germline V gene, CDR1 is SQVTM and CDR2 is ANQGSEA. The CDR3 sequence is CGVGQVDGELFS. CDR3 DNA sequence: TGCGGCGTTGGCCAAGTTGACGGGGAGCTGTTTTCT.

The chain combines TRBV2 with TRBJ2-5; no definite D call. Germline V gene sequence: CDR1 SNHLY, CDR2 FYNNEI. There are 14 residues in the CDR3. Trimming took 2 bases from V and 2 from J, leaving 9 bases between them. CDR3 sequence: CASSERGSQETQYF. The CDR3 coding sequence is TGTGCCAGCAGTGAACGCGGTAGTCAAGAGACCCAGTACTTC.

The sample holds many counts of this clonotype. The chain joins TRBV9 to TRBJ1-6, with D perhaps TRBD1 (6 bases). This CDR3 contains 15 residues. V was trimmed by 6 bases and J by 9 bases, leaving 19 bases between them. The germline V gene encodes CDR1 SGDLS and CDR2 YYNGEE. CDR3 in amino acids: CASNVSTGLGSPLHF. CDR3 DNA sequence: TGTGCCAGCAACGTCAGCACAGGGCTCGGTTCACCCCTCCACTTT.

The chain uses TRBV7-8 and TRBJ2-7, with 16 bases fitting TRBD2. Trimming cost V 7 bases and J 2 bases; bases outside gene matches: 8. The CDR3 runs to 17 residues. Germline-derived CDR1 and CDR2 are SGHVS and FQNEAQ. The CDR3 loop reads CASNPAGTSGRAYEQYF. DNA of the CDR3: TGTGCCAGCAACCCAGCCGGGACTAGCGGGAGGGCCTACGAGCAGTACTTC.

This clonotype was counted many times. The gene calls are TRBV5-1 and TRBJ2-5; 8 bases are a match to TRBD2. With 6 bases clipped from V and 5 bases from J, the junction kept 9 bases outside the gene matches. The CDR3 spans 14 residues. Germline V gives CDR1 SGHRS, CDR2 YFSETQ. The CDR3 reads CASTPGGGYETQYF. Here the CDR3 DNA reads TGCGCCAGCACCCCCGGGGGGGGGTATGAGACCCAGTACTTC.

Note on this clonotype: The junction departs from the called germline gene at one end, perhaps through a read error. CDR3 DNA: TGTGCCAGCAGCTCCTATGGGGACTACGAGCAATACTTC. Translating it yields CASSSYGDYEQYF. The chain links TRBV7-8 to TRBJ2-7; 7 positions agree with TRBD2. The germline gives CDR1 SGHVS, CDR2 FQNEAQ. The CDR3 sequence is 13 residues long.

As concerns this clonotype: The conserved closing phenylalanine or tryptophan is absent in this CDR3, likely reflecting a read error. Because the CDR3's place on the DNA is in doubt, the DNA is left out and the CDR3 is given as listed by TCRdb. This rearrangement joins TRBV15 to TRBJ2-5. Germline-derived CDR1 and CDR2 are LNHNV and YYDKDF (reference sequence). The CDR3 is made up of 16 amino acids, end residues included. CDR3 in amino acids: CATSREGRNYGYTFGS.

This clonotype was seen a single time. This chain connects TRBV25-1 to TRBJ1-2; no reliable D call. Deletions cut 8 bases from V and 4 bases from J, with 8 bases between. The germline V gene encodes CDR1 MGHDK and CDR2 SYGVNS. The CDR3 spans 11 residues. DNA for the CDR3: TGTGCCAGCTGGGAACCCTATGGCTACACCTTC. This translates into CASWEPYGYTF.

Points on this clonotype: Without the conserved terminal phenylalanine or tryptophan, this CDR3 likely stems from a read error. The rearrangement joins TRBV2 to TRBJ1-5; D uncertain. Germline CDR1 and CDR2: SNHLY and FYNNEI. The CDR3 loop spans 14 amino acids. The DNA of the CDR3 is TGTGCCGGCAGTGAACCCACTAGCAATCAGCCCCAGCATTCT. Protein sequence: CAGSEPTSNQPQHS.

This clonotype was recorded many times. This chain joins TRBV27 and TRBJ2-2; TRBD2 matches 8 bases. After removal of 6 bases from V and 0 bases from J, the junction contained 9 bases not matched to a gene. Germline values: CDR1 MNHEY, CDR2 SMNVEV (reference sequence). The CDR3 has 17 amino acids. DNA of the CDR3: TGTGCCAGCAGGGAGCGGGAGTCCCGGGCGAACACCGGGGAGCTGTTTTTT. Its protein product is CASRERESRANTGELFF.

This chain connects TRBV5-1 to TRBJ2-5, with 9 bases matching TRBD2. Germline V gene data show CDR1 as SGHRS and CDR2 as YFSETQ. The CDR3 totals 16 residues. After removal of 1 base from V and 2 bases from J, the junction contained 6 bases not matched to a gene. This chain's CDR3 is CASSLTGLAHQETQYF. The CDR3 DNA reads as TGCGCCAGCAGCTTGACCGGACTAGCGCATCAAGAGACCCAGTACTTC.

This clonotype was counted once. The chain employs TRBV20-1 and TRBJ1-1, with unresolved D. This CDR3 is built from 11 residues. In germline, CDR1 is DFQATT, CDR2 SNEGSKA (reference sequence). The V end was cut by 6 bases, the J end by 7 bases, with 12 bases between. The CDR3 loop reads CSAGGIGEAFF. Written as DNA, the CDR3 is TGCAGTGCCGGAGGGATCGGTGAAGCTTTCTTT.

This clonotype was counted ten times or more. The genes are TRBV6-2 or TRBV6-3 and TRBJ2-3, with a possible D match to TRBD2 (5 bases). The V gene's germline CDR1 is MNHEY and CDR2 SVGEGT. The CDR3 runs to 13 residues. V lost 5 bases and J 6 bases, leaving 12 bases between the germline ends. This CDR3 reads CASSPRGSDTQYF. The CDR3 nucleotides are TGTGCCAGCAGTCCTCGTGGGAGTGATACGCAGTATTTT.

The chain combines TRBV25-1 with TRBJ2-5; 13 nucleotides align to TRBD2. The V gene end was trimmed by 8 bases and the J gene end by 1 base; junction bases not matched to a gene: 7. Germline V gene lookup returns CDR1 MGHDK and CDR2 SYGVNS. The CDR3 totals 16 residues. The CDR3 DNA reads TGTGCCAGCCCCAGGACTAGCGGGAGACCCCAAGAGACCCAGTACTTC. Its translation is CASPRTSGRPQETQYF. The whole variable domain, remainder taken from reference TRBV25-1 and TRBJ2-5, is EADIYQTPRYLVIGTGKKITLECSQTMGHDKMYWYQQDPGMELHLIHYSYGVNSTEKGDLSSESTVSRIRTEHFPLTLESARPSHTSQYLCASPRTSGRPQETQYFGPGTRLLVL.

Note on this clonotype: A junction end diverges from the germline sequence, so it may reflect a read error. This sequence joins TRBV7-9 and TRBJ1-3; no reliable D call. Germline V gene sequence: CDR1 SEHNR, CDR2 FQNEAQ (reference sequence). This CDR3 has 13 residues. CDR3 coding DNA: TGCGCCAGCAGCCAAGATATTCGTTACACCATATATTTT. Amino acids: CASSQDIRYTIYF. Filled out from reference TRBV7-9 and TRBJ1-3, the complete variable domain reads DTGVSQNPRHKITKRGQNVTFRCDPISEHNRLYWYRQTLGQGPEFLTYFQNEAQLEKSRLLSDRFSAERPKGSFSTLEIQRTEQGDSAMYLCASSQDIRYTIYFGEGSWLTVV.

Points on this clonotype: The germline gene is not matched at one end of the junction; a read error may be the cause. The V gene is TRBV7-3, the J gene TRBJ1-1, with a weak D call TRBD1 (5 bases). This CDR3 is built from 12 residues. In germline, CDR1 is SGHTA, CDR2 FQGTGA. The CDR3 nucleotides read TGTGCCAGCAGCTTGGGGACGGCTGAAACTTTCTTT. It translates to CASSLGTAETFF.